The rows below give T cell receptor beta chains drawn from one sample of a study of monozygotic twins with inflammatory bowel disease. One entry per CDR3 protein, without DNA, is what TCRdb gives after re-calling the 5' RACE reads. The sample's table shows 400,000 to 500,000 distinct CDR3 sequences. The sample consisted of blood. The receptor set was obtained from a human donor with ulcerative colitis or Crohn's disease, or a healthy co-twin of an affected twin (not recorded which). CDR3s include the opening cysteine and the closing phenylalanine or tryptophan. The order of the fields is V gene, J gene, CDR3 protein.

>TRBV7-2|TRBJ2-6
CASSDPRRDRGLAGANVLTF
>TRBV7-3|TRBJ2-5
CASSPGALGETQYF
>TRBV3-1|TRBJ1-1
CASSPEGRWESFF
>TRBV7-9|TRBJ2-3
CASSLAREKDTQYF
>TRBV7-2|TRBJ2-6
CASSLGRGRGANVLTF
>TRBV10-3|TRBJ1-5
CAISGDGNQPQHF
>TRBV7-6|TRBJ2-7
CASSSPSQGRHEQYF
>TRBV18|TRBJ2-7
CASSPRRMSGAYEQYF
>TRBV5-8|TRBJ2-2
CASSLPSVGTGELFF
>TRBV4-3|TRBJ2-1
CASSQDLSSAIYNEQFF
>TRBV6-2/TRBV6-3|TRBJ2-7
CASRNLAASYEQYF
>TRBV6-5|TRBJ2-1
CASSYSPGTRTLHEQFF
>TRBV4-1|TRBJ2-6
CASWVDPRPSGANVLTF
>TRBV27|TRBJ2-7
CASSPRAGYEQYF
>TRBV7-9|TRBJ2-5
CASSTRLYQETQYF
>TRBV5-1|TRBJ1-2
CASSLTGEHYGYTF
>TRBV28|TRBJ2-3
CASSFGLAGGPWADTQYF
>TRBV20-1|TRBJ2-7
CSARLTSVLSSYEQYF
>TRBV27|TRBJ2-2
CASSLLGYTGELFF
>TRBV7-2|TRBJ1-1
CASSLVQGISPAAFF
>TRBV20-1|TRBJ2-1
CSARDRLGEQFF
>TRBV10-3|TRBJ1-2
CAIGQSLYGYTF
>TRBV20-1|TRBJ2-5
CSARDFLAGHRQETQYF
>TRBV7-6|TRBJ2-1
CASTLSGDEQFF
>TRBV11-2|TRBJ2-1
CASRPTGVSYNEQFF
>TRBV12-3/TRBV12-4|TRBJ2-5
CASSLDRGPKETQYF
>TRBV19|TRBJ2-2
CASSIFWAGGGELFF
>TRBV5-1|TRBJ1-2
CASSPRRPGQGYGYTF